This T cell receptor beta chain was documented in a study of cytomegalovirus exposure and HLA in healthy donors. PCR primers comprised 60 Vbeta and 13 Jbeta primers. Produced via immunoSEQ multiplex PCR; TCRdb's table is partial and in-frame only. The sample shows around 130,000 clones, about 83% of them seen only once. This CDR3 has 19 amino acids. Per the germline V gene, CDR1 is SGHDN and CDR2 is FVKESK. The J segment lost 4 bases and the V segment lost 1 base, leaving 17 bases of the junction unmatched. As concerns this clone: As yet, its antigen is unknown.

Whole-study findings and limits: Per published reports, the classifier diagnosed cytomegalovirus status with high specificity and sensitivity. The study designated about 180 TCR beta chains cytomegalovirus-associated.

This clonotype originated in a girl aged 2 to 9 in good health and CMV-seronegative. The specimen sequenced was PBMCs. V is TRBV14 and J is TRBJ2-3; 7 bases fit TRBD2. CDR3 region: CASSQAFGGGSGTADTQYF. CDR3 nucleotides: TGTGCCAGCAGCCAAGCGTTCGGGGGAGGGAGCGGTACAGCAGATACGCAGTATTTT. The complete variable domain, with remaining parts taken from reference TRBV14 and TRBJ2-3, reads EAGVTQFPSHSVIEKGQTVTLRCDPISGHDNLYWYRRVMGKEIKFLLHFVKESKQDESGMPNNRFLAERTGGTYSTLKVQPAELEDSGVYFCASSQAFGGGSGTADTQYFGPGTRLTVL.